The 19 T cell receptor beta chains below all came from one sample that was sequenced in a study of regulatory T cells in long-lasting Graves disease. Building of the TCR beta libraries involved iRepertoire HTBI primers and Arm-PCR of CDR3 regions. TCRdb itself ran the multiplex PCR reads through MiXCR, one entry per CDR3 protein. This sample yields 300,000 to 400,000 distinct CDR3 sequences, of which around a fifth are seen a single time; 29% belongs to the top ten. The time point is: persistent/refractory GD, antithyroid drugs over 5 years with positive TRAb. The TCR library was prepared using RNA isolated from PBMCs. The sample here was peripheral blood mononuclear cells (PBMCs), taken when the disease was refractory, from a patient treated with antithyroid drugs. The receptors shown here come from a female donor with Graves disease.

In this sample, this clonotype turned up once. A clone one base away is much larger, so this may be a read error. This chain joins TRBV20-1 and TRBJ2-7; possible D gene TRBD2, 6 bases. The V and J ends lost 3 bases and 3 bases respectively, with 12 bases between them. The CDR3 is 13 amino acids. Germline CDR1 reads DFQATT; CDR2 reads SNEGSKA (reference sequence). The CDR3, as DNA: TGCAGTGCTAGTTGTCGGGGGAACTACGAGCAGTACTTC. Protein product: CSASCRGNYEQYF.

Written as DNA, the CDR3 is TGTGCCAGCAGCCTCCCGAAGGGTCGACAGGCCGCTGAAGCTTTCTTT. Its translation: CASSLPKGRQAAEAFF. The chain carries TRBV11-3 and TRBJ1-1; TRBD1 is a possible D gene (6 bases). CDR1 and CDR2 (germline): SGHNT, YENEEA. Trimming removed 5 bases from V and 6 bases from J, with 22 bases in between. The CDR3 sequence is 16 residues long.

V and J are TRBV7-9 and TRBJ1-5, with TRBD1 as a possible D gene (6 bases). The CDR3 has 16 residues. Looked up from germline, CDR1 is SEHNR and CDR2 is FQNEAQ (reference sequence). Trimming stripped 0 bases from V and 6 bases from J, with 15 bases between. CDR3 DNA sequence: TGTGCCAGCAGCTTAGCGTGGCAGGGGCAGGGTCAGCCCCAGCATTTT. This translates into CASSLAWQGQGQPQHF.

V gene TRBV11-2 combines with J gene TRBJ1-1, with TRBD1 as a possible D gene (6 bases). The CDR3 sequence is 17 residues long. Trimming took off 4 bases at V and 1 base at J, with 19 bases between the two ends. CDR1 is SGHAT and CDR2 is FQNNGV in the germline V gene. This CDR3 is CASSSALTLTGNTEAFF. CDR3 coding DNA: TGTGCCAGCAGCTCCGCCCTCACCCTGACAGGGAACACTGAAGCTTTCTTT.

With regard to this clonotype: A much larger clone lies a single base off, so this may be a read error. V and J are TRBV10-3 and TRBJ1-1; weak D call: TRBD1 (5 bases). This CDR3 comprises 13 residues. CDR1 ENHRY and CDR2 SYGVKD come from the germline V gene. Deletions cut 3 bases from V and 1 base from J, with 6 bases between. The CDR3 nucleotides are TGTGCCATCAGTGACGGGGGGAACACTGAAGCTTTCTTT. This translates into CAISDGGNTEAFF.

This clonotype was picked up a small number of times. The J gene is TRBJ2-7, the V gene TRBV14, with TRBD2 identical over 7 bases. The germline V gene has CDR1 SGHDN and CDR2 FVKESK. Trimming at V came to 5 bases and at J to 5 bases, leaving 12 bases not matched to a gene. The CDR3 length is 15 residues. The CDR3 spells CASSFWGGARNEQYF. The CDR3 DNA follows: TGTGCCAGCAGCTTCTGGGGGGGTGCTAGGAACGAGCAGTACTTC.

This clonotype was seen ten or more times. The chain joins TRBV30 to TRBJ2-7; D is possibly TRBD1 (5 bases). In germline, CDR1 is GTSNPN, CDR2 SVGIG (reference sequence). Trimming took 0 bases from V and 3 from J, leaving 9 bases between them. The CDR3 is 13 residues long. The CDR3 DNA sequence: TGTGCCTGGAGTGTAGGGGCCTTCTACGAGCAGTACTTC. Amino acid sequence: CAWSVGAFYEQYF.

This clonotype was seen repeatedly, ten times or more. The chain is built from TRBV12-3 or TRBV12-4 and TRBJ2-7, with D uncertain. Trimming removed 5 bases from V and 6 bases from J, with 8 bases in between. The CDR3 runs to 11 residues. CDR3 sequence (DNA): TGTGCCAGCAGTCCCCGAAGCGAGCAGTACTTC. Translated: CASSPRSEQYF.

This chain uses TRBV5-1 with TRBJ2-2; the match to TRBD2 covers 7 bases. This CDR3 has 16 amino acids. Per germline, CDR1 SGHRS and CDR2 YFSETQ. J lost 5 bases, V lost 0 bases, and 7 bases had no gene match. As DNA, the CDR3 is TGCGCCAGCAGCTTGGGTGCTCCAGCGGGAACCGGGGAGCTGTTTTTT. Its translation: CASSLGAPAGTGELFF.

This clonotype came up many times. The chain couples TRBV11-3 to TRBJ1-2, with 7 bases that match TRBD1. Germline lookup yields CDR1 SGHNT and CDR2 YENEEA. The CDR3 consists of 13 residues. With V trimmed by 8 bases and J by 4 bases, 7 bases remained unmatched. The CDR3 region has the DNA TGTGCCAGCGCAGACAGGGAAAGCTATGGCTACACCTTC. The encoded protein is CASADRESYGYTF.

The chain joins TRBV7-6 to TRBJ2-5, with TRBD2 identical over 12 bases. V was pared by 2 bases and J by 5 bases, with 6 bases of the junction left unmatched. The CDR3 consists of 16 residues. Germline assignment: CDR1 SGHVS and CDR2 FNYEAQ. The CDR3 region has the DNA TGTGCCAGCAGCTTATCCGAGCTAGCGGGAGGGGAGACCCAGTACTTC. Translation: CASSLSELAGGETQYF.

V is TRBV4-1 and J is TRBJ2-3; D not resolved. CDR3 size: 14 residues. Trimming took off 1 base at V and 2 bases at J, with 7 bases between the two ends. Looked up from germline, CDR1 is MGHRA and CDR2 is YSYEKL. CDR3 residues: CASSQGDTTDTQYF. CDR3 coding DNA: TGCGCCAGCAGCCAAGGAGACACCACAGATACGCAGTATTTT.

V usage is TRBV30 and J usage is TRBJ2-3; D unclear. The CDR3 is 15 amino acids. The V gene lost 0 bases and the J gene lost 4 bases, with 14 bases spanning the gap. CDR1 and CDR2 (germline): GTSNPN, SVGIG (reference sequence). The CDR3: CAWSVPRSYADTQYF. The CDR3 nucleotides are TGTGCCTGGAGTGTACCGAGGTCATATGCAGATACGCAGTATTTT. Based on the CDR3 plus reference TRBV30 and TRBJ2-3, the full variable domain is SQTIHQWPATLVQPVGSPLSLECTVEGTSNPNLYWYRQAAGRGLQLLFYSVGIGQISSEVPQNLSASRPQDRQFILSSKKLLLSDSGFYLCAWSVPRSYADTQYFGPGTRLTVL.

Many counts were recorded for this clonotype. V gene TRBV28 combines with J gene TRBJ2-7, with 14 bases fitting TRBD2. Germline V gene data show CDR1 as MDHEN and CDR2 as SYDVKM. Trimming took 6 bases from V and 8 from J; bases not matched to a gene: 9. This CDR3 spans 15 amino acids. The CDR3 protein is CASRPRLAGGTKQYF. CDR3 coding DNA: TGTGCCAGCAGACCCAGACTAGCGGGAGGGACCAAGCAGTACTTC.

This clonotype showed up many times. The genes are TRBV20-1 and TRBJ1-6; 10 nucleotides line up with TRBD1. Looked up from germline, CDR1 is DFQATT and CDR2 is SNEGSKA (reference sequence). The CDR3 length is 16 residues. The trim removed 3 bases at V and 9 bases at J, leaving 11 bases unmatched. The CDR3 DNA reads TGCAGTGCTAGGTGGGACAGGGGTGTCTACAGTTCACCCCTCCACTTT. Protein sequence: CSARWDRGVYSSPLHF.

This clonotype was observed many times. This chain links TRBV10-3 with TRBJ2-7; 9 positions agree with TRBD1. Germline-derived CDR1 and CDR2 are ENHRY and SYGVKD. J gave up 1 base and V 6 bases, and 4 bases lay outside the gene matches. This CDR3 is built from 14 residues. CDR3 sequence (DNA): TGTGCCATCAGGGGGACAGGGCCTTCCTACGAGCAGTACTTC. Protein: CAIRGTGPSYEQYF.

This clonotype was observed a few times. The chain uses TRBV6-1 and TRBJ2-7; 8 positions match TRBD1. The V gene end was trimmed by 6 bases and the J gene end by 3 bases; junction bases not matched to a gene: 10. Per germline, CDR1 MNHNS and CDR2 SASEGT. The CDR3 is 15 amino acids. The CDR3 DNA follows: TGTGCCAGCAGCCACCCCGGACAGGGCTTCTACGAGCAGTACTTC. Residues: CASSHPGQGFYEQYF.

The V call is TRBV9, the J call TRBJ2-5; perhaps TRBD1 as D (5 bases). The CDR3 covers 15 residues. Germline V gene data show CDR1 as SGDLS and CDR2 as YYNGEE. V was cut by 4 bases and J by 5 bases, with 18 bases left in between. The chain's CDR3 is CASSPTHAQAETQYF. The CDR3 DNA reads as TGTGCCAGCAGCCCCACACATGCACAGGCGGAGACCCAGTACTTC.

This clonotype was observed many times. The gene calls are TRBV7-2 and TRBJ1-1; 9 bases are a match to TRBD1. The trim removed 3 bases at V and 4 bases at J, leaving 6 bases unmatched. Germline V gene data show CDR1 as SGHTA and CDR2 as FQGNSA. The CDR3 consists of 15 residues. CDR3 residues: CASSFQQGASTEAFF. CDR3 nucleotide sequence: TGTGCCAGCAGCTTCCAACAGGGGGCAAGCACTGAAGCTTTCTTT.